The 8 T cell receptor beta chains below all came from one sample that was sequenced in a study of blood T cells in healthy people across ages. Next came a second PCR, run for roughly 6 to 11 cycles, which used a sample-barcoded 5' primer along with a J-beta primer mix. TCRdb re-called the 5' RACE reads with MiXCR, one entry per CDR3 protein. The sample yields about 1,400,000 distinct CDR3 sequences, around 59% seen once. The sample was blood. The receptors stem from a man aged 18-30 years in good health.

The V call is TRBV7-9, the J call TRBJ2-5; tentative D call: TRBD2 (5 bases). V lost 4 bases and J 2 bases, leaving 17 bases between the germline ends. The CDR3 is made up of 16 amino acids. The germline gives CDR1 SEHNR, CDR2 FQNEAQ (reference sequence). This CDR3 is CASSSTTGLGQETQYF. The CDR3 DNA follows: TGTGCCAGCAGCTCCACTACGGGGTTGGGACAAGAGACCCAGTACTTC.

The sample holds many counts of this clonotype. V gene TRBV29-1 combines with J gene TRBJ2-7; 7 nucleotides line up with TRBD1. Germline V gene lookup returns CDR1 SQVTM and CDR2 ANQGSEA. The CDR3 loop spans 11 amino acids. Unmatched junction bases numbered 2, after V lost 5 bases and J lost 4 bases. CDR3 sequence reads: CSVLQGYEQYF. The CDR3 nucleotides read TGCAGCGTTTTACAGGGGTACGAGCAGTACTTC.

The chain links TRBV7-9 to TRBJ1-3, with D possibly being TRBD1 (6 bases). The CDR3 sequence is 14 residues long. CDR1 and CDR2 from the germline V gene are SEHNR and FQNEAQ (reference sequence). V lost 2 bases and J 2 bases, leaving 7 bases between the germline ends. This CDR3 is CASSLKGAGNTIYF. CDR3 sequence (DNA): TGTGCCAGCAGCTTAAAGGGGGCTGGAAACACCATATATTTT.

V is TRBV6-5 and J is TRBJ2-7, with 8 positions matching TRBD1. Germline V gives CDR1 MNHEY, CDR2 SVGAGI. CDR3 length: 16 residues. J was trimmed by 4 bases and V by 0 bases; bases with no gene match: 8. The CDR3: CASSYSMAGGKYEQYF. CDR3 DNA: TGTGCCAGCAGTTACTCGATGGCAGGGGGCAAGTACGAGCAGTACTTC.

Worth noting for this clonotype: Germline and junction disagree at one end, which may indicate a read error. The chain has TRBV25-1 and TRBJ1-2; 7 nucleotides match TRBD1. The CDR3 contains 14 residues. Germline assignment: CDR1 MGHDK and CDR2 SYGVNS. The CDR3 here is CASRPGQRGYGCTF. The CDR3 DNA is TGTGCCAGCCGTCCGGGACAGAGGGGCTATGGCTGCACCTTC.

This clonotype was seen only a few times. V gene TRBV5-6 combines with J gene TRBJ2-3; TRBD2 agrees at 8 bases. Germline CDR1 and CDR2: SGHDT and YYEEEE. V trimming: 2 bases; J trimming: 1 base; junction bases outside the gene matches: 6. The CDR3 covers 16 residues. CDR3 sequence reads: CASSFSGGAGTDTQYF. The CDR3 DNA reads TGTGCCAGCAGCTTCTCGGGGGGGGCCGGCACAGATACGCAGTATTTT.

CDR3 in DNA: TGCGCCAGCAGCTTGCTCTTCACAGATACGCAGTATTTT. Protein sequence: CASSLLFTDTQYF. The V and J genes are TRBV5-1 and TRBJ2-3, with D uncertain. Germline lookup yields CDR1 SGHRS and CDR2 YFSETQ. The length of the CDR3 is 13 residues. V was pared by 1 base and J by 2 bases, with 5 bases between.

This clonotype occurred a few times. This chain links TRBV7-2 with TRBJ2-1, with 8 positions matching TRBD2. Germline lookup yields CDR1 SGHTA and CDR2 FQGNSA. Germline trimming cut 8 bases from V and 7 bases from J; bases unmatched to any gene: 13. The CDR3 consists of 15 residues. This CDR3 is CASRKDQRESNEQFF. The CDR3 coding sequence is TGTGCCAGCCGGAAAGATCAGCGGGAGAGTAATGAGCAGTTCTTC.